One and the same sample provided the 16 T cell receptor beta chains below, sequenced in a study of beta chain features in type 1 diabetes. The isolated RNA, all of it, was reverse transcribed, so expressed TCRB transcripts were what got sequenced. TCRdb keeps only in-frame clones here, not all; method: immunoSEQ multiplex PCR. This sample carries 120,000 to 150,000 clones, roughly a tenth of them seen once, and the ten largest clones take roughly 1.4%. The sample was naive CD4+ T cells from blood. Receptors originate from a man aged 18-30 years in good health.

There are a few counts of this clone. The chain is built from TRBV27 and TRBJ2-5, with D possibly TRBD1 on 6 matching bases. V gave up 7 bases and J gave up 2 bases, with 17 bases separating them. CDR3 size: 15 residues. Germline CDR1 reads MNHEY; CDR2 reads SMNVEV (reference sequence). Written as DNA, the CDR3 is TGTGCCAGCAACCGGGCCATAGGGGGTCAAGAGACCCAGTACTTC. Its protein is CASNRAIGGQETQYF.

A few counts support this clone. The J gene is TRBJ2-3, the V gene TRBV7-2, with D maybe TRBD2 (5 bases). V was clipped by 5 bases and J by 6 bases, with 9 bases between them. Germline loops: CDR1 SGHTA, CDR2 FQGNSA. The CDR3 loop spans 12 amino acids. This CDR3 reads CASSTRRDTQYF. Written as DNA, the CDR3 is TGTGCCAGCAGCACCCGGAGGGATACGCAGTATTTT.

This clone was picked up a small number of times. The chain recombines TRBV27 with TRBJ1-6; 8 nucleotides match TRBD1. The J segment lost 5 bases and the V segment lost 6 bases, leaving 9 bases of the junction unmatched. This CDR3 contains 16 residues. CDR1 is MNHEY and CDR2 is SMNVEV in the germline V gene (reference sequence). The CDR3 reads CASSPGGLINNSPLHF. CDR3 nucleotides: TGTGCCAGCAGCCCAGGGGGCCTTATTAATAATTCACCCCTCCACTTT.

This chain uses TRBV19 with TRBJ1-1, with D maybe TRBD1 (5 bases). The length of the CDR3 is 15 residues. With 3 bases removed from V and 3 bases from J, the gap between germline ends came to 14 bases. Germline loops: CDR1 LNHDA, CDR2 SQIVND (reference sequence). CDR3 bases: TGTGCCAGTAGTATCGGGGGGAGGCATGACACTGAAGCTTTCTTT. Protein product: CASSIGGRHDTEAFF.

CDR3 nucleotide sequence: TGTGCCAGCAGCCCAGTAAATCCCTACGAGCAGTACTTC. Translated, it gives CASSPVNPYEQYF. The chain joins TRBV11-2 to TRBJ2-7; D is unresolved. Germline lookup yields CDR1 SGHAT and CDR2 FQNNGV. CDR3 length: 13 residues. Trimming pared 5 bases from V and 2 bases from J, leaving 10 bases between.

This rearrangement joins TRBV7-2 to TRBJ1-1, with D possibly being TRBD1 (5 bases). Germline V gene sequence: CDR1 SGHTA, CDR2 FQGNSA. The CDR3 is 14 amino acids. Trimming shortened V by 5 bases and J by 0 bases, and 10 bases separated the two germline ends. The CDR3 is CASSTKGLNTEAFF. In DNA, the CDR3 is TGTGCCAGCAGCACGAAGGGGTTGAACACTGAAGCTTTCTTT.

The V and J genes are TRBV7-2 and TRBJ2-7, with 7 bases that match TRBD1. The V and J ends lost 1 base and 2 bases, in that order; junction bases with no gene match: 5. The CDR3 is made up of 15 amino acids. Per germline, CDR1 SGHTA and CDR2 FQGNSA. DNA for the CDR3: TGTGCCAGCAGCTTAGAATACAGGGGACCCTACGAGCAGTACTTC. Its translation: CASSLEYRGPYEQYF.

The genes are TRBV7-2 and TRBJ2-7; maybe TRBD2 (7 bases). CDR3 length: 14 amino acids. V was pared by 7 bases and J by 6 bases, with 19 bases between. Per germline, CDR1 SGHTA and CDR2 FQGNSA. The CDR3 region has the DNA TGTGCCAGCACCCCTCGTGGGGGGGCTGGCGAGCAGTACTTC. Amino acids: CASTPRGGAGEQYF. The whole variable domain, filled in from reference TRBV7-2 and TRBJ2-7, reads GAGVSQSPSNKVTEKGKDVELRCDPISGHTALYWYRQSLGQGLEFLIYFQGNSAPDKSGLPSDRFSAERTGGSVSTLTIQRTQQEDSAVYLCASTPRGGAGEQYFGPGTRLTVT.

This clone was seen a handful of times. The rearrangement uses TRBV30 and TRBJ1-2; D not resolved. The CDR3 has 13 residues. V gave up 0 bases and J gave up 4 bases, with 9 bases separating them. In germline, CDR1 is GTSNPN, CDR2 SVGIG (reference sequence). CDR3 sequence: CAWSVQQIYGYTF. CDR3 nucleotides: TGTGCCTGGAGTGTACAACAGATCTATGGCTACACCTTC.

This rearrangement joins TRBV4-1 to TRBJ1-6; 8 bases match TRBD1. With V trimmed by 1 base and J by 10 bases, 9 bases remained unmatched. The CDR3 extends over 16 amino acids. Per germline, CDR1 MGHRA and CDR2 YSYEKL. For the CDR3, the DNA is TGCGCCAGCAGCCAAGCCACGGGCAGGGGGCGATCACCCCTCCACTTT. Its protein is CASSQATGRGRSPLHF.

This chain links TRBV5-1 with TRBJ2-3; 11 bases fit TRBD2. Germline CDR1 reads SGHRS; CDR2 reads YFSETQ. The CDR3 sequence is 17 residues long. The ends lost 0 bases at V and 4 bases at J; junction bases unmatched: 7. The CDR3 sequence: CASSLATSGGGPDTQYF. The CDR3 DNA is TGCGCCAGCAGCTTGGCCACTAGCGGGGGTGGCCCAGATACGCAGTATTTT. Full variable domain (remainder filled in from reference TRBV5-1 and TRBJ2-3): KAGVTQTPRYLIKTRGQQVTLSCSPISGHRSVSWYQQTPGQGLQFLFEYFSETQRNKGNFPGRFSGRQFSNSRSEMNVSTLELGDSALYLCASSLATSGGGPDTQYFGPGTRLTVL.

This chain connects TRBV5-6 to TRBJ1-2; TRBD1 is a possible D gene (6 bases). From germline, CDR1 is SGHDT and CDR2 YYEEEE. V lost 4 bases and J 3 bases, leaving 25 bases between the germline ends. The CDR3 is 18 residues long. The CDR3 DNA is TGTGCCAGCAGCCTGCGCGGACTCCCAAAAGAGGGGGACTATGGCTACACCTTC. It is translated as CASSLRGLPKEGDYGYTF.

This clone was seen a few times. As DNA, the CDR3 is TGTGCCAGCAGCTTACGGGGGGCAGATACGCAGTATTTT. Protein product: CASSLRGADTQYF. The chain uses TRBV5-4 and TRBJ2-3; 7 nucleotides match TRBD2. The trim removed 2 bases at V and 4 bases at J, leaving 1 base unmatched. The CDR3 sequence is 13 residues long. Germline V gives CDR1 SGHNT, CDR2 YYREEE (reference sequence).

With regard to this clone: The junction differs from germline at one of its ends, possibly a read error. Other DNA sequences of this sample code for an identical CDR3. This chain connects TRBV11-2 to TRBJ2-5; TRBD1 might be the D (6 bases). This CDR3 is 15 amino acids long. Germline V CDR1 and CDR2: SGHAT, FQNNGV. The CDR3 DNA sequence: TGTGCCAGTAGCTTAGTGCAGGGGCCCTACGAGACCCAGTACTTC. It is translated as CASSLVQGPYETQYF.

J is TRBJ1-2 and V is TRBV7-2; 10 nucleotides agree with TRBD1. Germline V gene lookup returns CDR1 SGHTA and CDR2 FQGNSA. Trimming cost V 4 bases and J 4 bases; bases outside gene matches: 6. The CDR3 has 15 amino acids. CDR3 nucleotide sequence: TGTGCCAGCAGCTCCGGTGGACAGGGGGGCTATGGCTACACCTTC. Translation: CASSSGGQGGYGYTF.

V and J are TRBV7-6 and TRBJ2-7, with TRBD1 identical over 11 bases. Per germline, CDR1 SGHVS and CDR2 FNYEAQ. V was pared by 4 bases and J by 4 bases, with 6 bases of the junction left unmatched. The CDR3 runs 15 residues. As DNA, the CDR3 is TGTGCCAGCAGCTCGGACAGGGGGCCCTCTTACGAGCAGTACTTC. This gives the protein CASSSDRGPSYEQYF.